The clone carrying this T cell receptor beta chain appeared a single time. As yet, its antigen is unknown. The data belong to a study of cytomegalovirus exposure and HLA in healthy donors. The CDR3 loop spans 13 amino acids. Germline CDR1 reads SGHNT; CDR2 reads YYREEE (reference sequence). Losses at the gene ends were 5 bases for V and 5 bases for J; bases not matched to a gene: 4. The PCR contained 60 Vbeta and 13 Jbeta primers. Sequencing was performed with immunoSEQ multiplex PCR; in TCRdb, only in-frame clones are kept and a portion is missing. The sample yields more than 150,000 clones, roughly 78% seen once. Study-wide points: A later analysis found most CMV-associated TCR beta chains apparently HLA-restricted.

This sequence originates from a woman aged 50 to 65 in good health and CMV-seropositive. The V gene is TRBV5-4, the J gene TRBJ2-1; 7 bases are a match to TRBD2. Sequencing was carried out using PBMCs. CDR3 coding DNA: TGTGCCAGCAGTTGGGGAGGGAACAATGAGCAGTTCTTC. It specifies CASSWGGNNEQFF.